This is a list of T cell receptor beta chains from one sample in a study of CD8 T cells in ankylosing spondylitis. TCRdb independently ran MiXCR on the 5' RACE reads; one entry per CDR3 protein. The repertoire holds fewer than 200,000 distinct CDR3 sequences, 15% to 20% seen once, with approximately 4% in the top ten. Material for sequencing was blood, either unsorted or a sorted T cell fraction (not recorded which). Every receptor here comes from a male donor aged 10 to 30 with ankylosing spondylitis or in good health (not recorded which). Each CDR3 is given with its conserved first and last residue. D genes are given only for firm matches.

D gene: .
J gene: TRBJ1-1
V gene: TRBV10-3
CDR3 protein: CAISGQGNILGEAFF

D gene: TRBD2
J gene: TRBJ2-3
V gene: TRBV27
CDR3 protein: CASSIAGTSGGYTQYF

D gene: .
J gene: TRBJ2-1
V gene: TRBV5-1
CDR3 protein: CASSLVANEQFF

D gene: .
J gene: TRBJ2-1
V gene: TRBV5-1
CDR3 protein: CASSLGGNSYNEQFF

D gene: .
J gene: TRBJ2-5
V gene: TRBV12-3/TRBV12-4
CDR3 protein: CASSRWGRKETQYF

D gene: .
J gene: TRBJ2-3
V gene: TRBV12-3/TRBV12-4
CDR3 protein: CASTSLAWFADTQYF

D gene: TRBD2
J gene: TRBJ2-7
V gene: TRBV13
CDR3 protein: CASSPGGLAGDKYF

D gene: .
J gene: TRBJ2-7
V gene: TRBV7-3
CDR3 protein: CASSPLIRAPPYEQYF

D gene: TRBD2
J gene: TRBJ2-1
V gene: TRBV7-2
CDR3 protein: CASSSYPSGAYNEQFF

D gene: .
J gene: TRBJ1-4
V gene: TRBV11-3
CDR3 protein: CASSRTNEKLFF

D gene: TRBD2
J gene: TRBJ2-2
V gene: TRBV11-2
CDR3 protein: CASTKSGGPLFF

D gene: TRBD2
J gene: TRBJ2-1
V gene: TRBV9
CDR3 protein: CASSFPGTSGNNEQFF

D gene: TRBD1
J gene: TRBJ2-5
V gene: TRBV15
CDR3 protein: CATSYRDRGQETQYF

D gene: .
J gene: TRBJ2-1
V gene: TRBV10-3
CDR3 protein: CAISESMGRNEQFF

D gene: .
J gene: TRBJ1-4
V gene: TRBV25-1
CDR3 protein: CASSEESEKLFF

D gene: TRBD2
J gene: TRBJ2-7
V gene: TRBV7-6
CDR3 protein: CASSPTSGRLSF

D gene: .
J gene: TRBJ2-3
V gene: TRBV12-3/TRBV12-4
CDR3 protein: CASRTGTVTDTQYF

D gene: .
J gene: TRBJ2-1
V gene: TRBV7-9
CDR3 protein: CASRIYGNEQFF

D gene: TRBD2
J gene: TRBJ2-1
V gene: TRBV6-5
CDR3 protein: CASSFSSGTSGLYNEQFF

D gene: .
J gene: TRBJ2-1
V gene: TRBV7-9
CDR3 protein: CASSFSLDWHEQFF

D gene: TRBD1
J gene: TRBJ1-1
V gene: TRBV20-1
CDR3 protein: CSARDWGQGIGTEAFF

D gene: .
J gene: TRBJ2-5
V gene: TRBV7-9
CDR3 protein: CASNQPGGKGARETQYF

D gene: .
J gene: TRBJ1-1
V gene: TRBV28
CDR3 protein: CASSFLRQFLADF

D gene: TRBD1
J gene: TRBJ2-2
V gene: TRBV11-3
CDR3 protein: CASSLVQGAGELFF

D gene: TRBD1
J gene: TRBJ2-3
V gene: TRBV20-1
CDR3 protein: CSAQRGRSTDTQYF

D gene: TRBD1
J gene: TRBJ2-1
V gene: TRBV6-2/TRBV6-3
CDR3 protein: CASSYTPPTGLHEQFF

D gene: TRBD1
J gene: TRBJ2-4
V gene: TRBV12-3/TRBV12-4
CDR3 protein: CAIRLRLTGVAKNIQYF

D gene: TRBD1
J gene: TRBJ1-2
V gene: TRBV12-3/TRBV12-4
CDR3 protein: CASSSRPGGLGYGYTF

D gene: .
J gene: TRBJ1-6
V gene: TRBV20-1
CDR3 protein: CSATPRSYNSPLHF

D gene: .
J gene: TRBJ2-1
V gene: TRBV6-4
CDR3 protein: CASSDGESGTSYNEQFF